The sequence of this T cell receptor beta chain was determined in a study of radiotherapy plus CTLA-4 blockade in lung cancer. Study-level findings and limits: TCR clones of tumor origin grew in blood after radiotherapy plus ipilimumab.

TCRdb keeps only in-frame clones here, not all; method: immunoSEQ multiplex PCR. The data show 62,000 or so clones, 79% seen once. A note on this clone: Antigen: not known. A junction end diverges from the germline sequence, so it may reflect a read error.

Germline V gene data show CDR1 as GTSNPN and CDR2 as SVGIG (reference sequence). The CDR3 runs 14 residues. The material sequenced was peripheral blood, taken from a patient treated with radiotherapy plus ipilimumab. The sequence derives from a human donor with non-small cell lung cancer who had a complete response to radiotherapy plus ipilimumab. The rearrangement uses TRBV30 and TRBJ2-7; D is perhaps TRBD1 (8 bases). The CDR3 coding sequence is TGTGCCTGGATCAAACAGGGGGGGGCCTACGAGCAGCACTTC. It translates to CAWIKQGGAYEQHF.